The sequence of this T cell receptor beta chain was determined in a study of T cell responses to AZD1222 COVID-19 vaccine. Germline V lookup: CDR1 WSHSY, CDR2 SAAADI. The CDR3 extends over 11 amino acids. V was cut by 2 bases and J by 10 bases, with 6 bases left in between. Data came from immunoSEQ multiplex PCR; TCRdb stores just in-frame clones and leaves some out. The table includes approximately 190,000 clones, 85% to 95% detected once. The sample was peripheral blood, taken 28 days after the second dose of the MenACWY control vaccine. The gene calls are TRBV10-2 and TRBJ2-1; no firm D call. The sequence came from an adult who received the MenACWY meningococcal vaccine as a control. As DNA, the CDR3 is TGCGCCAGCAGTGAGCCCCTAGAGCAGTTCTTC. This sequence encodes CASSEPLEQFF.